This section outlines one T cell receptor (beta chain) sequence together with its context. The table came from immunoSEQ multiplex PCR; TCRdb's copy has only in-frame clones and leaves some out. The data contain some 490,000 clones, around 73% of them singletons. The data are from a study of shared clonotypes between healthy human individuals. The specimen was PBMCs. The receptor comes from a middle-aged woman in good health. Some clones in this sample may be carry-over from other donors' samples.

CDR3 coding DNA: TGCGCCAGCAGCTTGGGGGGGCGCGGGAGAGGGTTGTTCTTC. It is translated as CASSLGGRGRGLFF. The chain is built from TRBV5-1 and TRBJ2-1; possible D gene TRBD2, 7 bases. Trimming took off 0 bases at V and 15 bases at J, with 19 bases between the two ends. The CDR3 is 14 amino acids. Germline CDR1 is SGHRS and CDR2 is YFSETQ.